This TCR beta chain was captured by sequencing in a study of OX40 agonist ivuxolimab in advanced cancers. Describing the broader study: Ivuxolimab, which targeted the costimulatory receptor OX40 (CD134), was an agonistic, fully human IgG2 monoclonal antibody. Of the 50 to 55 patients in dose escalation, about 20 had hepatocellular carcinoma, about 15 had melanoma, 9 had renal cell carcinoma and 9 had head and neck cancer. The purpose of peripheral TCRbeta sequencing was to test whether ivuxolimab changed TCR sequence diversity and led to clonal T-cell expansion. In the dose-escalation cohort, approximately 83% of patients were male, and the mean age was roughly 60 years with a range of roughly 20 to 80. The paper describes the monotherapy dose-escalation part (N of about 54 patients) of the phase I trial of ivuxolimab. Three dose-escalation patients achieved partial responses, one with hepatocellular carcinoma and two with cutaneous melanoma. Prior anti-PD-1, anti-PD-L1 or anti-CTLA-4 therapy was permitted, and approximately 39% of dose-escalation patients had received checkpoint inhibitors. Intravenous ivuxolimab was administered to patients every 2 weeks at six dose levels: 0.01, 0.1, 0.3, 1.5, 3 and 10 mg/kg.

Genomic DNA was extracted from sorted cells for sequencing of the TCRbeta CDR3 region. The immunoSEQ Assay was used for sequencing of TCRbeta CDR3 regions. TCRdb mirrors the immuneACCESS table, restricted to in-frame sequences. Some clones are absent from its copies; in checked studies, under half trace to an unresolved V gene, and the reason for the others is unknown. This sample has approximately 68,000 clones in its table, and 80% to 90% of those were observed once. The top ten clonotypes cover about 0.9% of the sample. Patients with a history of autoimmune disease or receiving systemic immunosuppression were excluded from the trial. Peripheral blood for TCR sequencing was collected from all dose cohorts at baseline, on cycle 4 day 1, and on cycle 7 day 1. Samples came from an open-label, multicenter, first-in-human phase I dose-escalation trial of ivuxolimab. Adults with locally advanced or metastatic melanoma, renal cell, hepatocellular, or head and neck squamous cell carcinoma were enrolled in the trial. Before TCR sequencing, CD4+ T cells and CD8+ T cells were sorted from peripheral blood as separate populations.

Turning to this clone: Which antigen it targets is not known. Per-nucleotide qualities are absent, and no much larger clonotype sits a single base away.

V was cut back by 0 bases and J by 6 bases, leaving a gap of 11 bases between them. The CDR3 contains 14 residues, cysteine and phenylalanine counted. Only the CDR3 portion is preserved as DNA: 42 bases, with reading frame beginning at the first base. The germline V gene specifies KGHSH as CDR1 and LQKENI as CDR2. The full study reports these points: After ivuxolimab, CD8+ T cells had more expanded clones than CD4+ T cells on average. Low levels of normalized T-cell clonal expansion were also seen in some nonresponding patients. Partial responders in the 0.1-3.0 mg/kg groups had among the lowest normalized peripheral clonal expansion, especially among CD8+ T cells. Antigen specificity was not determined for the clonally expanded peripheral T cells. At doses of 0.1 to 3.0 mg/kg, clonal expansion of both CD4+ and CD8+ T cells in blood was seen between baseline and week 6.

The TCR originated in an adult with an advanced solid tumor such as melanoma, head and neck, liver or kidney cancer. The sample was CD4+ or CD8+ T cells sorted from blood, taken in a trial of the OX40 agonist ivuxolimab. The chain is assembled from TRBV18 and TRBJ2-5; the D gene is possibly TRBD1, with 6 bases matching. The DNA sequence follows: TGTGCCAGCTCACCACCTGGGGACACAAAGACCCAGTACTTC. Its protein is CASSPPGDTKTQYF.